This T cell receptor beta chain was identified in a study of cytomegalovirus exposure and HLA in healthy donors. The study's findings and limits: In a later analysis, V- and J-gene trimming of beta chains associated with a DCLRE1C missense variant, replicated independently. A previous analysis found most TCR beta V segments productive roughly 87% or roughly 30% of the time.

In regard to this clone: The antigen is undetermined.

The PCR employed 60 Vbeta primers together with 13 Jbeta primers. Measured with immunoSEQ multiplex PCR; TCRdb has only the in-frame clones, and not every one. Of over 70,000 clones listed, 55% to 70% are singletons. Sequencing was performed on PBMCs. The source is a woman aged 45-65 years in good health and CMV-seropositive.

CDR3 amino acids: CASSYRVGYEQYF. The CDR3 nucleotides read TGTGCCAGCAGTTACAGGGTTGGGTACGAGCAGTACTTC. This rearrangement joins TRBV27 to TRBJ2-7; weak D call: TRBD1 (6 bases). The CDR3 is 13 residues long. With 4 bases removed from V and 4 bases from J, the gap between germline ends came to 11 bases. The germline CDR1 and CDR2 sequences are MNHEY and SMNVEV (reference sequence).